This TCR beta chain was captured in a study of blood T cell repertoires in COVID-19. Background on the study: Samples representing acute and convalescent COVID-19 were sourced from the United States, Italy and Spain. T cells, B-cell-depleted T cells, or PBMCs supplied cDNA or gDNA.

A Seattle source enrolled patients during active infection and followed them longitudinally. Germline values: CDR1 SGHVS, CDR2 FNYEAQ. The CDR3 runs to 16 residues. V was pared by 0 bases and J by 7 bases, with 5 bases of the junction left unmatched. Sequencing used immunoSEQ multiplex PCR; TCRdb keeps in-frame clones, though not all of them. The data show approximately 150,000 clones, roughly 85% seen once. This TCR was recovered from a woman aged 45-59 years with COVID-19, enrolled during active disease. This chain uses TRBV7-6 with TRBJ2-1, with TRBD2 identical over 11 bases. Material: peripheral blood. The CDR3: CASSLASGGAGNEQFF. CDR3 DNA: TGTGCCAGCAGCTTAGCTAGCGGGGGGGCGGGGAATGAGCAGTTCTTC.